These T cell receptor beta chains were read from a single sample in a study of metastatic and nonmetastatic thyroid tumors. TCRdb re-clonotyped the PCR reads through MiXCR. The sample holds around 26,000 clones; approximately 19% are singletons and the top ten take about 4.6%. Sequencing was done on a sample of blood. All receptors derive from a male donor with papillary thyroid cancer or a benign thyroid nodule (not recorded which). Some clones in this sample may be carry-over from other donors' samples. CDR3s include the opening cysteine and the closing phenylalanine or tryptophan. The D gene is left open where the match is weak. Some rows mark clone size as missing; the rest say once, few, many or name a class of expanded clone.

abundance	d_gene	v_gene	j_gene	len	CDR3nt	CDR3aa
NA	TRBD2	TRBV25-1	TRBJ2-3	18	TGTGCCATCAGTGAATCGTTTAGCGGGAGTCTGGGCACAAATACGCAGTATTTT	CAISESFSGSLGTNTQYF
medium-sized	NA	TRBV6-4	TRBJ2-2	13	TGTGCCAGCAGCGAGGTTAGCGGCGGGGAGCTGTTTTTT	CASSEVSGGELFF
few	NA	TRBV19	TRBJ1-2	12	TGTGCCAGTTTGACAGCGAGAGGTGGCTACACCTTC	CASLTARGGYTF
many	NA	TRBV19	TRBJ1-6	17	TGCGCCAGTAGCCCCTCGGGAGATTTATCCTATAATTCACCCCTCCACTTT	CASSPSGDLSYNSPLHF
many	NA	TRBV7-8	TRBJ1-1	13	TGTGCCAGCAGCTTAGCTATCCAAGGTGAAGCTTTCTTT	CASSLAIQGEAFF
NA	NA	TRBV11-2	TRBJ2-1	15	TGTGCCAGCAGCCCTCGGGACCGGGAATACAATGAGCAGTTCTTC	CASSPRDREYNEQFF
NA	NA	TRBV2	TRBJ1-5	19	TGTGCCAGCAGTGTCCACCAGTCGGCATCCCAGGGAAGGTATCAGCACCAGCATTTT	CASSVHQSASQGRYQHQHF
many	TRBD1	TRBV7-2	TRBJ2-7	14	TGTGCCAGCAGCTTCAGACAGGGAAACTACGAGCAGTACTTC	CASSFRQGNYEQYF
NA	NA	TRBV15	TRBJ1-4	16	TGTGCCACCAGCCGAGATGTGGGTGCAACTGATGAAAAACTGTTTTTT	CATSRDVGATDEKLFF
few	NA	TRBV15	TRBJ2-2	14	TGTGCCACCAGCAGAGACATCAACACCGGGGAGCTGTTTTTT	CATSRDINTGELFF
many	TRBD2	TRBV9	TRBJ2-1	16	TGTGCCAGCAGCGTAGGACTAGCGGACATTTACAATGAGCAGTTCTTC	CASSVGLADIYNEQFF
many	TRBD2	TRBV5-4	TRBJ2-7	17	TGTGCCAGCAGTCCGTCTAGCGGCCTCAGGAGCTCCTACGAGCAGTACTTC	CASSPSSGLRSSYEQYF
many	NA	TRBV9	TRBJ1-6	13	TGTGCCAGCAGCGGGGAGGGGGATTCACCCCTCCACTTT	CASSGEGDSPLHF
few	NA	TRBV11-2	TRBJ1-6	15	TGTGCCAGCAGCTTAGCAGGCCAGTCTCACTCACCCCTCCACTTT	CASSLAGQSHSPLHF
many	TRBD2	TRBV20-1	TRBJ2-1	16	TGCAGTGCTAGAGGACGAGCGGGAGAGGCCTACAATGAGCAGTTCTTC	CSARGRAGEAYNEQFF
few	NA	TRBV6-1	TRBJ1-3	15	TGTGCCAGCAGGAGGAGGGGGGACGGCGGAAACACCATATATTTT	CASRRRGDGGNTIYF